This paragraph covers one T cell receptor (beta chain) sequence. The antigen remains undetermined. At the DNA level, this CDR3 is encoded by other sequences in the same sample as well. With 60 Vbeta and 13 Jbeta primers, the PCR was carried out. Produced via immunoSEQ multiplex PCR; TCRdb's table is partial and in-frame only. The sample has 170,000 or so clones, approximately 80% seen once. This sample stems from a study of cytomegalovirus exposure and HLA in healthy donors. Study observations and caveats: A later analysis linked a missense variant in DCLRE1C to the trimming of TCR beta V and J genes. High sensitivity and specificity were reportedly achieved when the classifier diagnosed cytomegalovirus status. Later work found most CMV-associated TCR beta chains apparently HLA-restricted. Among the most significant clusters, several appeared linked to common viral pathogens in a later analysis.

This receptor was obtained from a woman in her forties or fifties in good health and CMV-seronegative. Specimen: PBMCs.

CDR3 DNA: TGTGCCAGCAGTTTCCGGGGGAGTTACGAGCAGTACTTC. It is translated as CASSFRGSYEQYF. The chain links TRBV27 to TRBJ2-7, with D maybe TRBD2 (6 bases). The CDR3 is made up of 13 amino acids. The V end was cut by 3 bases, the J end by 4 bases, with 10 bases between. Germline V gene sequence: CDR1 MNHEY, CDR2 SMNVEV (reference sequence).